Below, 12 T cell receptor beta chains from the same sample are listed, as sequenced in a study of OX40 agonist ivuxolimab in advanced cancers. Method: immunoSEQ multiplex PCR; TCRdb's copy keeps in-frame clones and lacks some. The table shows tens of thousands of clones, with roughly 83% occurring only once. The sequencing used CD4+ or CD8+ T cells sorted from blood, collected in a trial of the OX40 agonist ivuxolimab. The receptors shown here come from an adult with an advanced solid tumor such as melanoma, head and neck, liver or kidney cancer.

This chain joins TRBV7-9 and TRBJ1-5; D is possibly TRBD1 (6 bases). CDR3 length equals 15 residues. Per germline, CDR1 SEHNR and CDR2 FQNEAQ (reference sequence). V dropped 1 base and J dropped 6 bases, with 13 bases sitting between them. Written as DNA, the CDR3 is TGTGCCAGCAGCTTAGACGGGGGGGCCAGTCAGCCCCAGCATTTT. Its translation: CASSLDGGASQPQHF. Drawing the rest from reference TRBV7-9 and TRBJ1-5, the complete variable domain is DTGVSQNPRHKITKRGQNVTFRCDPISEHNRLYWYRQTLGQGPEFLTYFQNEAQLEKSRLLSDRFSAERPKGSFSTLEIQRTEQGDSAMYLCASSLDGGASQPQHFGDGTRLSIL.

This clone was found a few times. The rearrangement joins TRBV7-9 to TRBJ1-1; 10 bases are shared with TRBD1. Trimming at V came to 5 bases and at J to 1 base, leaving 10 bases not matched to a gene. The germline V gene encodes CDR1 SEHNR and CDR2 FQNEAQ (reference sequence). The CDR3 is made up of 17 amino acids. CDR3 coding DNA: TGTGCCAGCAGCCACCGGGACAGGGGCTTCAGGAACACTGAAGCTTTCTTT. It is translated as CASSHRDRGFRNTEAFF.

This clone was seen only a few times. The chain uses TRBV2 and TRBJ2-7; no clear D. V lost 4 bases and J 2 bases, leaving 6 bases between the germline ends. The CDR3 sequence is 12 residues long. Germline V gives CDR1 SNHLY, CDR2 FYNNEI. The CDR3 protein is CASSVMAYEQYF. CDR3 coding DNA: TGTGCCAGCAGTGTCATGGCCTACGAGCAGTACTTC.

Comments on this clone: One end of the junction varies from germline; a read error may be responsible. The V call is TRBV10-3, the J call TRBJ2-5; D gene uncertain. The CDR3 consists of 13 residues. In germline, CDR1 is ENHRY, CDR2 SYGVKD. DNA of the CDR3: TGTGCCATCAGTGATCGACCCGAAGAAACCCAGTACTTC. Translating it yields CAISDRPEETQYF.

The V and J genes are TRBV6-1 and TRBJ1-1; D unclear. Germline lookup yields CDR1 MNHNS and CDR2 SASEGT. The CDR3 extends over 13 amino acids. The V end was cut by 10 bases, the J end by 3 bases, with 15 bases between. CDR3 in DNA: TGTGCCACCATTCTGACAAGGGACACTGAAGCTTTCTTT. It yields the protein CATILTRDTEAFF.

The V gene is TRBV10-3, the J gene TRBJ2-7, with D possibly TRBD2 on 6 matching bases. V was cut by 11 bases and J by 4 bases, with 21 bases left in between. Germline values: CDR1 ENHRY, CDR2 SYGVKD. The CDR3 loop spans 14 amino acids. For the CDR3, the DNA is TGTGCCGTCAAGACGGGGAGGACTGGTTACGAGCAGTACTTC. This translates into CAVKTGRTGYEQYF.

This clone was observed a single time. The chain's CDR3 is CASRWTGTSYEQYF. The CDR3 DNA is TGTGCCAGCAGGTGGACAGGAACCTCCTACGAGCAGTACTTC. The genes are TRBV6-6 and TRBJ2-7, with 7 bases aligning to TRBD1. The CDR3 extends over 14 amino acids. The V and J ends lost 6 bases and 0 bases, in that order; junction bases with no gene match: 5. From germline, CDR1 is MNHNY and CDR2 SVGAGI (reference sequence).

The CDR3, as DNA: TGTGCCAGCAGCTCAAGGGCCGGGCAAGGAGAAAAACTGTTTTTT. Translated: CASSSRAGQGEKLFF. The rearrangement joins TRBV5-4 to TRBJ1-4; unclear D gene. Germline CDR1 SGHNT, CDR2 YYREEE (reference sequence). Deletions cut 3 bases from V and 8 bases from J, with 17 bases between. The CDR3 loop spans 15 amino acids.

V gene TRBV6-1 combines with J gene TRBJ2-7; 10 positions agree with TRBD1. The length of the CDR3 is 15 residues. Trimming removed 6 bases from V and 3 bases from J; junction bases left unmatched: 8. Germline values: CDR1 MNHNS, CDR2 SASEGT. CDR3 sequence: CASRTGQGKNYEQYF. Written as DNA, the CDR3 is TGTGCCAGCAGAACGGGACAGGGGAAGAACTACGAGCAGTACTTC.

CDR3 sequence (DNA): TGTGCCAGCAGCGGGACAGGGGGCTTGTACGAGCAGTACTTC. Protein: CASSGTGGLYEQYF. The rearrangement joins TRBV28 to TRBJ2-7; 12 bases map to TRBD1. The CDR3 is 14 amino acids. The trim removed 6 bases at V and 4 bases at J, leaving 4 bases unmatched. Per germline, CDR1 MDHEN and CDR2 SYDVKM.

The chain is built from TRBV7-2 and TRBJ1-1, with D unresolved. Trimming took off 4 bases at V and 10 bases at J, with 16 bases between the two ends. The CDR3 is made up of 13 amino acids. Germline CDR1 and CDR2: SGHTA and FQGNSA. The CDR3 nucleotides read TGTGCCAGCAGCTCCTATGTAGCCCCCTTAGCTTTCTTT. It is translated as CASSSYVAPLAFF.

DNA for the CDR3: TGTGCCAGCAGCTTTGGATCGACAGGGGAAAACTATGGCTACACCTTC. This codes for CASSFGSTGENYGYTF. The genes are TRBV11-2 and TRBJ1-2; 8 bases map to TRBD1. The CDR3 runs to 16 residues. Per the germline V gene, CDR1 is SGHAT and CDR2 is FQNNGV. The J segment lost 2 bases and the V segment lost 3 bases, leaving 8 bases of the junction unmatched.